This TCR beta chain was identified during a study of shared clonotypes between healthy human individuals. Study-wide points: Memory subsets generally showed lower estimated richness than naive subsets.

Genomic DNA of every subset was divided equally among multiple immunoSEQ plates. Replicate PCRs from sorted subsets contained about 0.2 ug DNA, which is 30,000 to 35,000 T cell genomes. TCRdb's copy holds only in-frame clones and misses some; the assay was immunoSEQ multiplex PCR. The sample consists of about 590,000 clones, about 95% of them appearing once. As regards this clone: Its antigen is unknown.

The length of the CDR3 is 13 residues. CDR1 SGHNT and CDR2 YYREEE come from the germline V gene (reference sequence). CD45RO negativity and positive selection for CCR7 defined naive CD8 cells, a population that excluded terminally differentiated effector memory CD45RA+ cells. Material: naive CD8+ T cells sorted from blood. The chain joins TRBV5-4 to TRBJ2-1, with TRBD2 identical over 7 bases. The receptor comes from a woman aged 30 to 39 in good health. This CDR3 is CATLAPPGDEQFF. CDR3 nucleotide sequence: TGTGCGACACTAGCGCCCCCGGGGGATGAGCAGTTCTTC. The full variable domain, with the rest looked up from reference TRBV5-4 and TRBJ2-1, is ETGVTQSPTHLIKTRGQQVTLRCSSQSGHNTVSWYQQALGQGPQFIFQYYREEENGRGNFPPRFSGLQFPNYSSELNVNALELDDSALYLCATLAPPGDEQFFGPGTRLTVL.